This is a list of T cell receptor beta chains from one sample in a study of tissue T cells after allogeneic stem cell transplantation. Libraries were prepared by immunoSEQ multiplex PCR; TCRdb keeps only in-frame clonotypes and omits some of them. In the table there are more than 5,500 clones, around 78% of which are singletons. The specimen comprised skin, sampled at autopsy. Receptors originate from a male patient at least 60 years old with steroid-refractory graft-versus-host disease after an allogeneic stem cell transplant. Some T cells here may be from the graft donor. Both conserved end residues are part of each CDR3. D genes are given only for firm matches. Clone size appears in some rows only: once, few, many, or a class for an expanded clone.

V: TRBV7-9; J: TRBJ2-7; D: .; size: .; length: 11; DNA: TGTGCCAGCAGCCTGGACTACGAGCAGTACTTC; CDR3: CASSLDYEQYF
V: TRBV11-2; J: TRBJ2-7; D: .; size: .; length: 17; DNA: TGTGCCAGCAGCTTAGCGGTGGGGCAGACCTTCTCCTACGAGCAGTACTTC; CDR3: CASSLAVGQTFSYEQYF
V: TRBV21-1; J: TRBJ1-5; D: .; size: once; length: 15; DNA: TGTGCCAGCAGCAAATTGCGACAGGGCAATCAGCCCCAGCATTTT; CDR3: CASSKLRQGNQPQHF
V: TRBV27; J: TRBJ2-7; D: TRBD1; size: .; length: 14; DNA: TGTGCCAGCAGTATCCGGGACAGGGGGTACGAGCAGTACTTC; CDR3: CASSIRDRGYEQYF
V: TRBV27; J: TRBJ2-3; D: .; size: .; length: 16; DNA: TGTGCCAGCAGTCTCAACCTGGGGGGGCTGGGAGATACGCAGTATTTT; CDR3: CASSLNLGGLGDTQYF
V: TRBV5-1; J: TRBJ2-5; D: TRBD1; size: few; length: 13; DNA: TGCGCCAGCAGCCCCGGGACAGAAGAGACCCAGTACTTC; CDR3: CASSPGTEETQYF
V: TRBV27; J: TRBJ2-1; D: TRBD2; size: .; length: 15; DNA: TGTGCCAGCAGTCCACGTCGGACGGGGGGGAATGAGCAGTTCTTC; CDR3: CASSPRRTGGNEQFF
V: TRBV5-3; J: TRBJ1-4; D: .; size: .; length: 15; DNA: TGTGCCAGAAGCTCCCTAGGTCGATCCGAGGAAAAACTGTTTTTT; CDR3: CARSSLGRSEEKLFF
V: TRBV9; J: TRBJ2-1; D: .; size: .; length: 14; DNA: TGTGCCAGCAGCGCACTAAACTACTACAATGAGCAGTTCTTC; CDR3: CASSALNYYNEQFF
V: TRBV2; J: TRBJ1-2; D: TRBD1; size: once; length: 14; DNA: TGTGCCAGCAGTGAAACAGGGGGGTTCTATGGCTACACCTTC; CDR3: CASSETGGFYGYTF
V: TRBV19; J: TRBJ1-2; D: .; size: .; length: 15; DNA: TGTGCCAGTATCCCCCATTCGGGGAAAGTCTATGGCTACACCTTC; CDR3: CASIPHSGKVYGYTF
V: TRBV9; J: TRBJ1-6; D: .; size: medium-sized; length: 13; DNA: TGTGCCAGCAGCGTACAGGCTAATTCACCCCTCCACTTT; CDR3: CASSVQANSPLHF
V: TRBV24-1; J: TRBJ1-3; D: .; size: once; length: 15; DNA: TGTGCCACCAGTGATGCAGGGAGCTCTGGAAACACCATATATTTT; CDR3: CATSDAGSSGNTIYF